This T cell receptor (beta chain) was obtained from a study of blood T cell repertoires in COVID-19. For the study at large: Sites in the United States, Italy and Spain provided acute and convalescent COVID-19 samples.

Clones were read by immunoSEQ multiplex PCR, and TCRdb kept only the in-frame ones, dropping some. The sample comprises around 240,000 clones, just under 85% of which are singletons, and 1.9% rests with the top ten. V gave up 7 bases and J gave up 0 bases, with 14 bases separating them. Germline CDR1 is SGHTS and CDR2 is YDEGEE. CDR3 length equals 15 residues. The rearrangement joins TRBV5-8 to TRBJ1-5; D uncertain. Sequenced sample: peripheral blood. The TCR originated in a woman aged 80 or older with acute or convalescent COVID-19. The CDR3 protein is CASRYRLYSNQPQHF. CDR3 sequence (DNA): TGTGCCAGCCGCTATCGTCTGTATAGCAATCAGCCCCAGCATTTT.